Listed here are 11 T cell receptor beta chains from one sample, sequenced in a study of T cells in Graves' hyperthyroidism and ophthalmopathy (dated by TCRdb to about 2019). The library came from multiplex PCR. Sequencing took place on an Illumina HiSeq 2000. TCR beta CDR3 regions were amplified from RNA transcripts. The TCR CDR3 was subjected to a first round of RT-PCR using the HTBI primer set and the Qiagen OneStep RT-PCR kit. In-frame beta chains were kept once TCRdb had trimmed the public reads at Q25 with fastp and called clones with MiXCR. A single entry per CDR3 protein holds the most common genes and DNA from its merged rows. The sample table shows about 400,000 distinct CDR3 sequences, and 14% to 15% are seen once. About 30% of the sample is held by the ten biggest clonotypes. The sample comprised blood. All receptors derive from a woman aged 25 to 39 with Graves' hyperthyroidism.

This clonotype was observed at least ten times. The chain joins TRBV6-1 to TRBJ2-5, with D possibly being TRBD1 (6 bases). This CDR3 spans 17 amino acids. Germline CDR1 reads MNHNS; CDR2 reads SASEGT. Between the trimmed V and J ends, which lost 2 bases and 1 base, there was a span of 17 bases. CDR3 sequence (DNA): TGTGCCAGCAGTGAATCTGGGGCAGGGGTCGCCCAAGAGACCCAGTACTTC. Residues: CASSESGAGVAQETQYF.

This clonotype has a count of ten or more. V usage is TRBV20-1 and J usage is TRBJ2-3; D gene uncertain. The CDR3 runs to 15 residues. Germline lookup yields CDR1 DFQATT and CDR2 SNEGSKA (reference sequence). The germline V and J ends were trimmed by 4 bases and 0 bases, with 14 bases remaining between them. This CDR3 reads CSAILPQTSTDTQYF. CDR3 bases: TGCAGTGCTATACTCCCTCAGACTAGCACAGATACGCAGTATTTT.

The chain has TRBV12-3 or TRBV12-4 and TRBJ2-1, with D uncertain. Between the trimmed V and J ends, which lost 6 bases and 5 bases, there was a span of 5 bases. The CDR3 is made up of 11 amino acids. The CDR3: CASSEDNEQFF. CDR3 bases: TGTGCCAGCAGCGAGGACAATGAGCAGTTCTTC.

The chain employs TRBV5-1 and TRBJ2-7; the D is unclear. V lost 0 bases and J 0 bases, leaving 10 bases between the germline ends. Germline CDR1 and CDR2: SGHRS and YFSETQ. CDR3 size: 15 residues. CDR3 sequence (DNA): TGCGCCAGCAGCTTGGATGCGGTGAGCTCCTACGAGCAGTACTTC. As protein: CASSLDAVSSYEQYF.

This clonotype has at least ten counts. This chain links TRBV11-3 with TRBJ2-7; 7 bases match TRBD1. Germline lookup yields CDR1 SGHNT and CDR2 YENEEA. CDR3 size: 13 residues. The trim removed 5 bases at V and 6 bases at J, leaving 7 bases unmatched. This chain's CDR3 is CASSLGGFGEQYF. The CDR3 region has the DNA TGTGCCAGCAGCCTAGGGGGCTTTGGCGAGCAGTACTTC.

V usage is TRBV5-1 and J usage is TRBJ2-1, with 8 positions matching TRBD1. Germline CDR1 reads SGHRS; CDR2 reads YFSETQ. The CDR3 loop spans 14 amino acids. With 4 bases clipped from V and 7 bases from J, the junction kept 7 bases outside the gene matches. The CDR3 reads CASSPWTGYNEQFF. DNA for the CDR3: TGCGCCAGCAGCCCGTGGACAGGGTATAATGAGCAGTTCTTC.

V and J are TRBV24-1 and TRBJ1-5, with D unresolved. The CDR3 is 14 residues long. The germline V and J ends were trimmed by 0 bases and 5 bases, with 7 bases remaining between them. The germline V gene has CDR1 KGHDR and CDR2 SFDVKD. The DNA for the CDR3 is TGTGCCACCAGTGATTTGGTTTCGGATCAGCCCCAGCATTTT. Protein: CATSDLVSDQPQHF.

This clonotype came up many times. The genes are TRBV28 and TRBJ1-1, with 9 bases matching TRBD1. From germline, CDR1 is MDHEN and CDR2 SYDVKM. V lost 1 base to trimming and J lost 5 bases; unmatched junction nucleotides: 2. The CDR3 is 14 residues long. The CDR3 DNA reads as TGTGCCAGCAGTTTATTGGACAGGGGTACTGAAGCTTTCTTT. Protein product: CASSLLDRGTEAFF. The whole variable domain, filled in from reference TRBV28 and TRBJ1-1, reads DVKVTQSSRYLVKRTGEKVFLECVQDMDHENMFWYRQDPGLGLRLIYFSYDVKMKEKGDIPEGYSVSREKKERFSLILESASTNQTSMYLCASSLLDRGTEAFFGQGTRLTVV.

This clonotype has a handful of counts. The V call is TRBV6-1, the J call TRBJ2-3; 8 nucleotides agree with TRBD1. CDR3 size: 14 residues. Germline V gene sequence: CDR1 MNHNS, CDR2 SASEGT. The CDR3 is CASQARGQTDTQYF. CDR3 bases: TGTGCTTCGCAGGCCAGGGGGCAGACAGATACGCAGTATTTT.

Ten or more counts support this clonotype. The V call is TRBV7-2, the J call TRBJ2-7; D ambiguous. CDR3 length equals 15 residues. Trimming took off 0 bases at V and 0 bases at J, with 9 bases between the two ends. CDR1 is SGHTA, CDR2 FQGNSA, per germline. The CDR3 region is CASSLAVGSSYEQYF. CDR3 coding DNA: TGTGCCAGCAGCTTAGCGGTCGGAAGCTCCTACGAGCAGTACTTC.

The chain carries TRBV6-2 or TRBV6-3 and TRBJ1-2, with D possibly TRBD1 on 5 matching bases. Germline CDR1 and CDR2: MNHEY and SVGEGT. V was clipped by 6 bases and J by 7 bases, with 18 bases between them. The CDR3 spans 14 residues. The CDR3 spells CASRADRGTRGYTF. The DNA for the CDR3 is TGTGCCAGCAGAGCCGACAGAGGGACGCGTGGCTACACCTTC.